The 17 T cell receptor beta chains listed next were all sequenced from one sample in a study of blood T cell repertoires in COVID-19. The data were produced by immunoSEQ multiplex PCR, yet TCRdb's version contains in-frame clones alone and is incomplete. The repertoire includes 250,000 or so clones, less than 85% of them detected once, and about 1.7% sits in the top ten. What was sequenced was PBMCs or T cells enriched from blood (not recorded which). Receptors originate from a man in his fifties or sixties who had recovered from COVID-19.

DNA for the CDR3: TGTGCCAGCAGCCTCGCGGGACAGGGGCGCGGAGCTTTCTTT. As protein: CASSLAGQGRGAFF. This chain connects TRBV11-2 to TRBJ1-1; 10 bases are shared with TRBD1. Trimming removed 5 bases from V and 10 bases from J; junction bases left unmatched: 10. Germline V CDR1 and CDR2: SGHAT, FQNNGV. CDR3 length: 14 amino acids. The entire variable domain, with the rest obtained from reference TRBV11-2 and TRBJ1-1, is as follows: EAGVAQSPRYKIIEKRQSVAFWCNPISGHATLYWYQQILGQGPKLLIQFQNNGVVDDSQLPKDRFSAERLKGVDSTLKIQPAKLEDSAVYLCASSLAGQGRGAFFGQGTRLTVV.

J is TRBJ2-1 and V is TRBV5-1; possible D gene TRBD2, 6 bases. Germline CDR1 SGHRS, CDR2 YFSETQ. This CDR3 spans 14 amino acids. Trimming pared 1 base from V and 4 bases from J, leaving 9 bases between. This chain's CDR3 is CASSLTGGYNEQFF. The CDR3 DNA is TGCGCCAGCAGCTTGACAGGAGGGTACAATGAGCAGTTCTTC. Using reference TRBV5-1 and TRBJ2-1 for the parts outside the CDR3, the full variable domain is KAGVTQTPRYLIKTRGQQVTLSCSPISGHRSVSWYQQTPGQGLQFLFEYFSETQRNKGNFPGRFSGRQFSNSRSEMNVSTLELGDSALYLCASSLTGGYNEQFFGPGTRLTVL.

V and J are TRBV12-3 or TRBV12-4 and TRBJ2-1, with TRBD1 matching 7 bases. Trimming at V came to 8 bases and at J to 8 bases, leaving 6 bases not matched to a gene. The CDR3 consists of 12 residues. DNA of the CDR3: TGTGCCAGCGGCAACAGGGGTGATGAGCAGTTCTTC. This translates into CASGNRGDEQFF.

This clone was picked up many times. This chain's CDR3 is CASSQETSGGAREQFF. The CDR3 DNA reads as TGCGCCAGCAGCCAAGAAACCAGCGGGGGGGCCCGGGAGCAGTTCTTC. The gene calls are TRBV4-1 and TRBJ2-1; 10 nucleotides match TRBD2. The CDR3 contains 16 residues. Germline V gives CDR1 MGHRA, CDR2 YSYEKL. With V trimmed by 0 bases and J by 10 bases, 9 bases remained unmatched.

The V gene is TRBV18, the J gene TRBJ1-3; TRBD1 is a possible D gene (5 bases). The V end lost 2 bases, the J end lost 2 bases, and 7 bases lay between the germline ends. Germline CDR1 and CDR2: KGHSH and LQKENI. This CDR3 is built from 14 residues. In DNA form, the CDR3 reads TGTGCCAGCTCACCAGGAGGGGCTGGAAACACCATATATTTT. Translated, it gives CASSPGGAGNTIYF.

This clone was observed a single time. V is TRBV19 and J is TRBJ1-5, with no clear D. CDR3 length: 10 amino acids. The germline V and J ends were trimmed by 7 bases and 6 bases, with 4 bases remaining between them. The germline CDR1 and CDR2 sequences are LNHDA and SQIVND (reference sequence). CDR3 bases: TGTGCCAGTATATTTCAGCCCCAGCATTTT. Translated, it gives CASIFQPQHF.

This chain uses TRBV7-9 with TRBJ2-1, with D unclear. With 1 base removed from V and 6 bases from J, the gap between germline ends came to 16 bases. Germline V gene data show CDR1 as SEHNR and CDR2 as FQNEAQ (reference sequence). This CDR3 spans 16 amino acids. The CDR3 DNA sequence: TGTGCCAGCAGCTTAGATTCCCACAGCAGGCTCAATGAGCAGTTCTTC. This gives the protein CASSLDSHSRLNEQFF.

The genes are TRBV19 and TRBJ1-2; D uncertain. The V gene's germline CDR1 is LNHDA and CDR2 SQIVND (reference sequence). Trimming cost V 0 bases and J 6 bases, with 11 bases left between them. This CDR3 contains 14 residues. The chain's CDR3 is CASSIELGLHGYTF. Here the CDR3 DNA reads TGTGCCAGTAGTATAGAGTTGGGCTTACATGGCTACACCTTC.

The chain links TRBV6-5 to TRBJ1-2; 7 nucleotides agree with TRBD1. The V gene's germline CDR1 is MNHEY and CDR2 SVGAGI. The V segment lost 6 bases and the J segment 6 bases; nucleotides outside the gene matches: 7. The CDR3 is made up of 13 amino acids. The CDR3: CASSSTGVDGYTF. The CDR3 nucleotides are TGTGCCAGCAGCTCAACAGGGGTGGATGGCTACACCTTC.

CDR3: CASSQGHTGGRLYGYTF. CDR3 DNA sequence: TGCGCCAGCAGCCAAGGACACACGGGGGGCCGACTCTATGGCTACACCTTC. V is TRBV4-3 and J is TRBJ1-2; D perhaps matches TRBD1 (6 bases). V dropped 1 base and J dropped 4 bases, with 19 bases sitting between them. The CDR3 has 17 residues. Germline V gene sequence: CDR1 LGHNA, CDR2 YSLEER.

The V and J genes are TRBV7-8 and TRBJ1-3; 7 positions agree with TRBD1. The germline gives CDR1 SGHVS, CDR2 FQNEAQ. Trimming removed 5 bases from V and 4 bases from J; junction bases left unmatched: 5. The CDR3 length is 14 residues. The chain's CDR3 is CASSTRGRGNTIYF. The CDR3 DNA follows: TGTGCCAGCAGCACTAGGGGGCGCGGAAACACCATATATTTT. Full variable domain (missing parts from reference TRBV7-8 and TRBJ1-3): GAGVSQSPRYKVAKRGQDVALRCDPISGHVSLFWYQQALGQGPEFLTYFQNEAQLDKSGLPSDRFFAERPEGSVSTLKIQRTQQEDSAVYLCASSTRGRGNTIYFGEGSWLTVV.

This clone was seen only a few times. V usage is TRBV19 and J usage is TRBJ2-2; 7 nucleotides align to TRBD1. Germline loops: CDR1 LNHDA, CDR2 SQIVND (reference sequence). V lost 10 bases, J lost 2 bases, and 4 bases stayed unmatched. The CDR3 runs 13 residues. The CDR3 loop is CATRDSNTGELFF. The CDR3 DNA sequence: TGTGCCACCCGGGACAGTAACACCGGGGAGCTGTTTTTT.

This clone came up once. The chain links TRBV6-5 to TRBJ1-2, with 10 bases identical to TRBD1. V lost 6 bases and J lost 8; bases outside the gene matches: 6. The CDR3 spans 13 residues. Germline V gene data show CDR1 as MNHEY and CDR2 as SVGAGI. The CDR3 here is CASRTGGAQGYTF. As DNA, the CDR3 is TGTGCCAGCAGGACAGGGGGCGCGCAGGGCTACACCTTC.

This clone was detected only a few times. This sequence joins TRBV19 and TRBJ2-2, with D uncertain. The V end was cut by 3 bases, the J end by 3 bases, with 8 bases between. This CDR3 spans 14 amino acids. Germline-derived CDR1 and CDR2 are LNHDA and SQIVND (reference sequence). CDR3 loop: CASSMARYTGELFF. CDR3 nucleotide sequence: TGTGCCAGTAGTATGGCCCGCTACACCGGGGAGCTGTTTTTT.

The chain uses TRBV6-5 and TRBJ1-1; tentative D call: TRBD1 (5 bases). Germline CDR1 and CDR2: MNHEY and SVGAGI. Trimming removed 6 bases from V and 0 bases from J, with 11 bases in between. The CDR3 extends over 14 amino acids. CDR3 in amino acids: CASRRGLMNTEAFF. The DNA for the CDR3 is TGTGCCAGCAGGCGGGGCCTCATGAACACTGAAGCTTTCTTT.

V usage is TRBV4-3 and J usage is TRBJ1-6; D is unclear. Germline assignment: CDR1 LGHNA and CDR2 YSLEER. This CDR3 contains 15 residues. V dropped 0 bases and J dropped 9 bases, with 12 bases sitting between them. CDR3 in DNA: TGCGCCAGCAGCCAAGAAAATCTGGCTGGTTCACCCCTCCACTTT. As protein: CASSQENLAGSPLHF.

The chain links TRBV25-1 to TRBJ2-1; 9 nucleotides align to TRBD1. This CDR3 contains 15 residues. CDR1 and CDR2 from the germline V gene are MGHDK and SYGVNS. V lost 2 bases to trimming and J lost 3 bases; unmatched junction nucleotides: 2. The CDR3 DNA follows: TGTGCCAGCAGTGAAACAGGGGGCTACTACAATGAGCAGTTCTTC. Translated, it gives CASSETGGYYNEQFF.